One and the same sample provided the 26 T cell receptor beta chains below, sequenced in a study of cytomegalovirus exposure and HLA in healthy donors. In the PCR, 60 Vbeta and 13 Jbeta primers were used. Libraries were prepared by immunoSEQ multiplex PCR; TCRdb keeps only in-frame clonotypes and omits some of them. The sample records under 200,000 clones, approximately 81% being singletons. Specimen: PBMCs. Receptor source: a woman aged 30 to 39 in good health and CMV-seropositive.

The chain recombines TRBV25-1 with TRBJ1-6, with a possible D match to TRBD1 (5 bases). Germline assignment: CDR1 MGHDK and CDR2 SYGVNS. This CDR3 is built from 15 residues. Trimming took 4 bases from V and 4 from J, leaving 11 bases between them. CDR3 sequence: CASSGMTVYNSPLHF. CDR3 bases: TGTGCCAGCAGTGGAATGACAGTTTATAATTCACCCCTCCACTTT.

CDR3: CASSERSGSYNEQFF. As DNA, the CDR3 is TGTGCCAGCAGTGAGCGGAGCGGCTCCTACAATGAGCAGTTCTTC. The V and J genes are TRBV6-4 and TRBJ2-1; tentative D call: TRBD2 (5 bases). V lost 3 bases to trimming and J lost 0 bases, with 9 bases between them. This CDR3 spans 15 amino acids. Germline CDR1 reads MRHNA; CDR2 reads SNTAGT.

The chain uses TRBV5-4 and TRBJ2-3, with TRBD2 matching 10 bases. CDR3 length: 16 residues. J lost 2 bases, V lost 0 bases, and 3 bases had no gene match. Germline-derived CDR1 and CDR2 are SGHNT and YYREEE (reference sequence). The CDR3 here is CASSLASGRTTDTQYF. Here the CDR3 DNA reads TGTGCCAGCAGCTTGGCTAGCGGGAGAACCACAGATACGCAGTATTTT.

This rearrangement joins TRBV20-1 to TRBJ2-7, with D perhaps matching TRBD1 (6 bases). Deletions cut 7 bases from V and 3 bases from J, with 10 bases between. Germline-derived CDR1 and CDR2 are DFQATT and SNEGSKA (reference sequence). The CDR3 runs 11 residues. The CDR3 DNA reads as TGCAGTGGGGGGCCGGGCTACGAGCAGTACTTC. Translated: CSGGPGYEQYF.

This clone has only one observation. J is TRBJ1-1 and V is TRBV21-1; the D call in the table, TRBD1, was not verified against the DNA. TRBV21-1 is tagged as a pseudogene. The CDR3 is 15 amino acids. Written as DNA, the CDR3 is TGTGCCAGCAGCAAAGGACAGGGATTGAACACTGAAGCTTTCTTT. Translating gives CASSKGQGLNTEAFF.

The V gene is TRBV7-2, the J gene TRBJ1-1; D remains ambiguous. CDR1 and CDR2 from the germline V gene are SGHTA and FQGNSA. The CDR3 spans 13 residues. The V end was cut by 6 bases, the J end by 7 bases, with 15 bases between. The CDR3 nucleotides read TGTGCCAGCAGTCTTCCCAACTTTAATGAAGCTTTCTTT. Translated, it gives CASSLPNFNEAFF.

The CDR3 spells CASSPDRGTDTQYF. As DNA, the CDR3 is TGTGCCAGCAGCCCCGACAGGGGCACAGATACGCAGTATTTT. V is TRBV27 and J is TRBJ2-3; 7 bases line up with TRBD1. J was trimmed by 1 base and V by 6 bases; bases with no gene match: 4. In germline, CDR1 is MNHEY, CDR2 SMNVEV (reference sequence). This CDR3 has 14 amino acids.

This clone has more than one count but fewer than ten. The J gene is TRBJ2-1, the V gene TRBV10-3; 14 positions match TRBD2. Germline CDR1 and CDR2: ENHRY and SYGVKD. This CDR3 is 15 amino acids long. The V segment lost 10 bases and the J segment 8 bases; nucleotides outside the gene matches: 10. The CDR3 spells CASGPGTSGGYEQFF. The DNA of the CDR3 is TGTGCCAGCGGGCCAGGGACTAGCGGGGGCTATGAGCAGTTCTTC.

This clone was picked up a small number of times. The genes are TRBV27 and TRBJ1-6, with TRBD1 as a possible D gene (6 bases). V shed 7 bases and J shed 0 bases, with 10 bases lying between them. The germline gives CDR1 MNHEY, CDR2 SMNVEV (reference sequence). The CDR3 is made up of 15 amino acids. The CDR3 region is CASKGDYSYNSPLHF. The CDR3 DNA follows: TGTGCCAGCAAGGGGGACTACTCCTATAATTCACCCCTCCACTTT.

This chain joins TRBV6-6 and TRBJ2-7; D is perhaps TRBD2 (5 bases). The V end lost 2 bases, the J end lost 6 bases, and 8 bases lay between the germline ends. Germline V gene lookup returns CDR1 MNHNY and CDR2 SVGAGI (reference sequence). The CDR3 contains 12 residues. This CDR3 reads CASSYRGFEQYF. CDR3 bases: TGTGCCAGCAGTTACAGAGGGTTCGAGCAGTACTTC.

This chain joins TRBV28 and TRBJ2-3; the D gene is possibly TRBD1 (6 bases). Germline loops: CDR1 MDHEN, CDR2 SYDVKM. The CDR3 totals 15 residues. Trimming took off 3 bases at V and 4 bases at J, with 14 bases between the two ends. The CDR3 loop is CASSFNRARSDTQYF. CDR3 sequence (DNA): TGTGCCAGCAGTTTTAACAGGGCCAGATCAGATACGCAGTATTTT.

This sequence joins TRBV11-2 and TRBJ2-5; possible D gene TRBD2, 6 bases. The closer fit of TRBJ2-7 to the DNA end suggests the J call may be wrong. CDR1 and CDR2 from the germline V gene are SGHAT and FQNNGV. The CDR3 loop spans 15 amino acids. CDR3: CASSLDRGGYYEQYF. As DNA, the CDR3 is TGTGCCAGCAGCTTAGATCGGGGAGGATACTACGAGCAGTACTTC.

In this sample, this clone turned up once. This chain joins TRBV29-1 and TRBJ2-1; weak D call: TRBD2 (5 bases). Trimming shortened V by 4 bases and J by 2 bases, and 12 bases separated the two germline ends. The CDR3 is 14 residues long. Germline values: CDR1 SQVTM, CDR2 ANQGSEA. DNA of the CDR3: TGCAGCGTTGTTAAGAGGGTCACCTACAATGAGCAGTTCTTC. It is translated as CSVVKRVTYNEQFF.

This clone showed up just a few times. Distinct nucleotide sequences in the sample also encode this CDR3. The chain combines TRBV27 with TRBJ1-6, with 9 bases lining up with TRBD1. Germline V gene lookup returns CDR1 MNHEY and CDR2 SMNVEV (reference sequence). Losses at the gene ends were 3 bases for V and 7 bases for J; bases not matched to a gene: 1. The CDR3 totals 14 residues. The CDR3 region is CASSFGTGNSPLHF. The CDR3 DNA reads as TGTGCCAGCAGTTTTGGGACAGGGAATTCACCCCTCCACTTT.

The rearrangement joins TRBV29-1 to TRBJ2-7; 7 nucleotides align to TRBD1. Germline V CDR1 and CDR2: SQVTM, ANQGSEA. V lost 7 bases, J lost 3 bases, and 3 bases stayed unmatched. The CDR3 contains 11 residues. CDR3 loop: CSAGQVYEQYF. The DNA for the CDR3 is TGCAGCGCTGGACAGGTCTACGAGCAGTACTTC.

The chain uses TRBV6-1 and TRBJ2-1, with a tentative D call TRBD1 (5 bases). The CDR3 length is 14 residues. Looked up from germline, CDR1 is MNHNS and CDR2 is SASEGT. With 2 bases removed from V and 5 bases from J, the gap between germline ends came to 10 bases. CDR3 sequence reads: CASSERRGDNEQFF. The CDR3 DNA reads TGTGCCAGCAGTGAAAGAAGGGGCGACAATGAGCAGTTCTTC.

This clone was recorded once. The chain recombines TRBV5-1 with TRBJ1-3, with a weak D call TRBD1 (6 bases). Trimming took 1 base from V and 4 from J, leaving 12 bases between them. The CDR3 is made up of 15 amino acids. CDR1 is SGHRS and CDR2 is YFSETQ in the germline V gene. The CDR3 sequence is CASSLTGSYGNTIYF. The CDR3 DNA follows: TGCGCCAGCAGCTTGACAGGGAGCTACGGAAACACCATATATTTT.

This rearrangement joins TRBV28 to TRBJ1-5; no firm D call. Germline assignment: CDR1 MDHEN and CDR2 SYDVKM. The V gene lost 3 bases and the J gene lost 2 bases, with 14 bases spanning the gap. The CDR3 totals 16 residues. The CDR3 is CASSFSAKGGNQPQHF. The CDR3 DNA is TGTGCCAGCAGTTTCAGCGCGAAGGGAGGCAATCAGCCCCAGCATTTT.

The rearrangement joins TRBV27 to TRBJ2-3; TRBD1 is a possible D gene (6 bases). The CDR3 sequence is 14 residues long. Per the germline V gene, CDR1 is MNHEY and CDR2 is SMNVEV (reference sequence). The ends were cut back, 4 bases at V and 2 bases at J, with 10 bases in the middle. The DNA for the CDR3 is TGTGCCAGCAGTTCCCAGGGGCCCACAGATACGCAGTATTTT. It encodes CASSSQGPTDTQYF.

The DNA for the CDR3 is TGCGCCAGCAGCCAGAGGGGGATCCGTGGGACGAGGACAGATACGCAGTATTTT. It translates to CASSQRGIRGTRTDTQYF. The chain recombines TRBV4-3 with TRBJ2-3, with D possibly being TRBD1 (6 bases). Germline loops: CDR1 LGHNA, CDR2 YSLEER. The CDR3 runs to 18 residues. V shed 3 bases and J shed 3 bases, with 22 bases lying between them.

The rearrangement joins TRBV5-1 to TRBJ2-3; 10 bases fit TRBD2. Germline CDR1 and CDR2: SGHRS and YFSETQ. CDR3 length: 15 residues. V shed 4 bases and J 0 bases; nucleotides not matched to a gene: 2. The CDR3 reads CASSTSGISTDTQYF. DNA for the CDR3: TGCGCCAGCAGCACTAGCGGGATAAGCACAGATACGCAGTATTTT.

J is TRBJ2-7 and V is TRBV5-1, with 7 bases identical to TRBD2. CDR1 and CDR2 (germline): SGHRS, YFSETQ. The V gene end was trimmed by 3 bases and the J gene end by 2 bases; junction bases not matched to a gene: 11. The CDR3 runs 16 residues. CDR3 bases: TGCGCCAGCAGCTCCCTAACAGCGGGAAGAGCCTACGAGCAGTACTTC. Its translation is CASSSLTAGRAYEQYF.

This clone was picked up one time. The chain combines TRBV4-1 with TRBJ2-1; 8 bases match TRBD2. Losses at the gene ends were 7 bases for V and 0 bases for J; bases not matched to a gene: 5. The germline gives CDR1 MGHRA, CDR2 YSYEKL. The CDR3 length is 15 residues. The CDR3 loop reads CASTLLAVSYNEQFF. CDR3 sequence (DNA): TGCGCCAGCACCCTACTAGCGGTCTCCTACAATGAGCAGTTCTTC.

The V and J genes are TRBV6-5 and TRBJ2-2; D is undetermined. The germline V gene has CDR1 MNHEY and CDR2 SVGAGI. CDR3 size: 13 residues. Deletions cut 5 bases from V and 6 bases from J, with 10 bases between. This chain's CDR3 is CASSDGVAGELFF. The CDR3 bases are TGTGCCAGCAGTGATGGAGTAGCCGGGGAGCTGTTTTTT.

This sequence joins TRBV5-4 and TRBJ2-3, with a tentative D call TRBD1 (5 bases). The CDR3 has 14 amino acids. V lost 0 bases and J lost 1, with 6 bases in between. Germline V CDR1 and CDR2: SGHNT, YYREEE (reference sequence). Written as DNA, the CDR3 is TGTGCCAGCAGCTTGGGACAGCGCACAGATACGCAGTATTTT. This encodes CASSLGQRTDTQYF.

The CDR3 DNA reads as TGTGCCAGCAGCTTAGGACAGGGGGCTTACAATGAGCAGTTCTTC. Its protein product is CASSLGQGAYNEQFF. The chain recombines TRBV13 with TRBJ2-1; 9 nucleotides line up with TRBD1. This CDR3 is 15 amino acids long. Germline lookup yields CDR1 PRHDT and CDR2 FYEKMQ (reference sequence). The J segment lost 4 bases and the V segment lost 0 bases, leaving 1 base of the junction unmatched.